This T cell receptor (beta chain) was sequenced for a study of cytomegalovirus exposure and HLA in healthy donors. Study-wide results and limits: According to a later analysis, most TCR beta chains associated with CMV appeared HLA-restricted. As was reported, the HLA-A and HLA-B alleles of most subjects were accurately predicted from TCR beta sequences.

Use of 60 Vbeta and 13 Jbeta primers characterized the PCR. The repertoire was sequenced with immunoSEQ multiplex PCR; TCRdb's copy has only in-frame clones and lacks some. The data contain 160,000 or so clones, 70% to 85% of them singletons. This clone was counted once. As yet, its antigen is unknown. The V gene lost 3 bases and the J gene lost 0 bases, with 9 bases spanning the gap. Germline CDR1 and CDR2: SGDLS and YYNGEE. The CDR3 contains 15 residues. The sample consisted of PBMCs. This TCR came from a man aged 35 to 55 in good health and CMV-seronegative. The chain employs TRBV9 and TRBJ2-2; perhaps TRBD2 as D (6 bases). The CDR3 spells CASSEGLTNTGELFF. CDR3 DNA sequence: TGTGCCAGCAGCGAGGGACTTACGAACACCGGGGAGCTGTTTTTT.